Below are 31 T cell receptor beta chains sequenced from a single sample in a study of shared T cell receptors in the human thymus. TCRdb's table, derived via immunoSEQ multiplex PCR, lists solely in-frame clones and lacks some. Of about 380,000 clones in the sample, 85% to 95% were seen once. The sequencing sample was made of thymocytes. These receptor sequences come from a human donor.

This rearrangement joins TRBV29-1 to TRBJ2-1; D is possibly TRBD1 (5 bases). CDR3 length: 17 residues. The germline V and J ends were trimmed by 1 base and 0 bases, with 16 bases remaining between them. Germline V gene lookup returns CDR1 SQVTM and CDR2 ANQGSEA. CDR3 nucleotides: TGCAGCGTTGAAGGCGCCAGGGCGCAAGACTCCTACAATGAGCAGTTCTTC. Translation: CSVEGARAQDSYNEQFF.

The V gene is TRBV25-1, the J gene TRBJ1-2, with 9 bases aligning to TRBD1. The CDR3 consists of 14 residues. CDR1 is MGHDK, CDR2 SYGVNS, per germline. V lost 4 bases to trimming and J lost 6 bases; unmatched junction nucleotides: 6. The DNA of the CDR3 is TGTGCCAGCAGTGCCGGGACAGGGACAGATGGCTACACCTTC. This encodes CASSAGTGTDGYTF.

This chain uses TRBV28 with TRBJ2-7; tentative D call: TRBD2 (5 bases). V gave up 5 bases and J gave up 2 bases, with 19 bases separating them. CDR1 MDHEN and CDR2 SYDVKM come from the germline V gene. The CDR3 extends over 16 amino acids. CDR3 amino acids: CASSGESGWKTYEQYF. The CDR3 DNA sequence: TGTGCCAGCAGTGGAGAATCGGGATGGAAAACCTACGAGCAGTACTTC.

The J gene is TRBJ1-5, the V gene TRBV7-2, with D unclear. The CDR3 spans 16 residues. CDR1 SGHTA and CDR2 FQGNSA come from the germline V gene. V was cut by 5 bases and J by 3 bases, with 17 bases left in between. The DNA for the CDR3 is TGTGCCAGCAGCCCCGTGAGGTTGGTAGACAATCAGCCCCAGCATTTT. Amino acid sequence: CASSPVRLVDNQPQHF.

V usage is TRBV18 and J usage is TRBJ2-7; possibly TRBD2 for D (5 bases). The length of the CDR3 is 13 residues. Trimming stripped 6 bases from V and 2 bases from J, with 11 bases between. Germline CDR1 is KGHSH and CDR2 is LQKENI. This CDR3 is CASSPEGTYEQYF. The CDR3 coding sequence is TGTGCCAGCTCCCCAGAGGGAACCTACGAGCAGTACTTC.

J is TRBJ2-3 and V is TRBV4-3; 9 bases align to TRBD2. Unmatched junction bases numbered 10, after V lost 1 base and J lost 5 bases. Germline values: CDR1 LGHNA, CDR2 YSLEER. The CDR3 consists of 17 residues. The DNA for the CDR3 is TGCGCCAGCAGCCAAGTCCTGCGGGAGGGTCGGGTAGATACGCAGTATTTT. It codes for CASSQVLREGRVDTQYF.

The V and J genes are TRBV27 and TRBJ2-1, with 7 positions matching TRBD2. CDR1 is MNHEY and CDR2 is SMNVEV in the germline V gene (reference sequence). The V gene end was trimmed by 3 bases and the J gene end by 4 bases; junction bases not matched to a gene: 12. The CDR3 sequence is 17 residues long. The CDR3 reads CASSFGGVRELYNEQFF. The CDR3 nucleotides are TGTGCCAGCAGTTTTGGGGGGGTTCGGGAATTATACAATGAGCAGTTCTTC.

This clone was found once. The chain employs TRBV27 and TRBJ2-2; D is perhaps TRBD1 or TRBD2 (6 bases each). Germline CDR1 MNHEY, CDR2 SMNVEV (reference sequence). This CDR3 has 15 residues. Trimming cost V 6 bases and J 3 bases, with 14 bases left between them. The DNA for the CDR3 is TGTGCCAGCAGGAGGGGGGCTTTGTACACCGGGGAGCTGTTTTTT. This sequence encodes CASRRGALYTGELFF.

The V call is TRBV11-3, the J call TRBJ2-5, with D perhaps TRBD1 (5 bases). The length of the CDR3 is 15 residues. Germline V lookup: CDR1 SGHNT, CDR2 YENEEA. The V and J ends lost 1 base and 5 bases respectively, with 14 bases between them. In DNA, the CDR3 is TGTGCCAGCAGCTTAGGGGGCCCTATTTCGGAGACCCAGTACTTC. Translation gives CASSLGGPISETQYF.

The gene calls are TRBV18 and TRBJ1-4; D gene uncertain. V lost 3 bases to trimming and J lost 5 bases, with 16 bases between them. This CDR3 is built from 16 residues. Germline V gene sequence: CDR1 KGHSH, CDR2 LQKENI. CDR3 in amino acids: CASSPPRLDQNEKLFF. The CDR3 DNA reads as TGTGCCAGCTCACCGCCAAGACTGGACCAGAATGAAAAACTGTTTTTT. The variable domain in full, completed from reference TRBV18 and TRBJ1-4, reads NAGVMQNPRHLVRRRGQEARLRCSPMKGHSHVYWYRQLPEEGLKFMVYLQKENIIDESGMPKERFSAEFPKEGPSILRIQQVVRGDSAAYFCASSPPRLDQNEKLFFGSGTQLSVL.

The chain has TRBV28 and TRBJ1-5; 7 bases are shared with TRBD1. Germline lookup yields CDR1 MDHEN and CDR2 SYDVKM. The CDR3 totals 15 residues. V was clipped by 5 bases and J by 6 bases; unmatched bases: 10. CDR3 nucleotides: TGTGCCAGCAGTACCTACCACAGGGGTGTTCAGCCCCAGCATTTT. As protein: CASSTYHRGVQPQHF.

This chain links TRBV28 with TRBJ1-3; 7 bases agree with TRBD1. CDR1 is MDHEN and CDR2 is SYDVKM in the germline V gene. J was trimmed by 2 bases and V by 6 bases; bases with no gene match: 7. The CDR3 runs 15 residues. The CDR3 spells CASSPPQGAGNTIYF. As DNA, the CDR3 is TGTGCCAGCAGCCCCCCGCAGGGGGCTGGAAACACCATATATTTT.

J is TRBJ2-1 and V is TRBV7-9, with 8 bases lining up with TRBD2. With V trimmed by 10 bases and J by 6 bases, 11 bases remained unmatched. Germline CDR1 is SEHNR and CDR2 is FQNEAQ (reference sequence). The CDR3 totals 14 residues. The DNA of the CDR3 is TGTGCCAATCTGCCGGGACTAGGCATCAATGAGCAGTTCTTC. It is translated as CANLPGLGINEQFF. The full variable domain, its missing parts supplied by reference TRBV7-9 and TRBJ2-1, is DTGVSQNPRHKITKRGQNVTFRCDPISEHNRLYWYRQTLGQGPEFLTYFQNEAQLEKSRLLSDRFSAERPKGSFSTLEIQRTEQGDSAMYLCANLPGLGINEQFFGPGTRLTVL.

V and J are TRBV6-5 and TRBJ1-1; possible D gene TRBD1, 5 bases. The V gene's germline CDR1 is MNHEY and CDR2 SVGAGI. The V end was cut by 6 bases, the J end by 11 bases, with 22 bases between. The CDR3 consists of 14 residues. CDR3 DNA sequence: TGTGCCAGCAGCCAAAGAACAGGTGGGCTGCTGGCTTTCTTT. Translated, it gives CASSQRTGGLLAFF.

The rearrangement uses TRBV5-1 and TRBJ2-1; D might be TRBD1 (5 bases). Germline V gives CDR1 SGHRS, CDR2 YFSETQ. This CDR3 has 13 amino acids. V shed 4 bases and J shed 7 bases, with 12 bases lying between them. CDR3 nucleotide sequence: TGCGCCAGCAGCCAGGACAAATCGAATGAGCAGTTCTTC. It translates to CASSQDKSNEQFF. The full variable domain, with the rest looked up from reference TRBV5-1 and TRBJ2-1, is KAGVTQTPRYLIKTRGQQVTLSCSPISGHRSVSWYQQTPGQGLQFLFEYFSETQRNKGNFPGRFSGRQFSNSRSEMNVSTLELGDSALYLCASSQDKSNEQFFGPGTRLTVL.

The chain has TRBV5-4 and TRBJ2-7, with 11 bases lining up with TRBD2. Germline-derived CDR1 and CDR2 are SGHNT and YYREEE (reference sequence). This CDR3 region has 16 residues. V gave up 7 bases and J gave up 2 bases; unmatched junction bases: 11. The CDR3 is CASGPSPGLAAYEQYF. CDR3 nucleotides: TGTGCCAGCGGCCCAAGCCCGGGACTAGCGGCCTACGAGCAGTACTTC. The full variable domain, its missing parts supplied by reference TRBV5-4 and TRBJ2-7, is ETGVTQSPTHLIKTRGQQVTLRCSSQSGHNTVSWYQQALGQGPQFIFQYYREEENGRGNFPPRFSGLQFPNYSSELNVNALELDDSALYLCASGPSPGLAAYEQYFGPGTRLTVT.

The chain carries TRBV7-2 and TRBJ1-2, with D tentatively TRBD1 (6 bases). V was cut by 4 bases and J by 7 bases, with 10 bases left in between. This CDR3 comprises 12 residues. Germline V gene lookup returns CDR1 SGHTA and CDR2 FQGNSA. The CDR3 loop is CASSSGGGGYTF. CDR3 coding DNA: TGTGCCAGCAGCTCCGGAGGGGGTGGCTACACCTTC.

The rearrangement uses TRBV7-6 and TRBJ2-1, with D perhaps TRBD1 or TRBD2 (5 bases each). The ends were cut back, 5 bases at V and 2 bases at J, with 16 bases in the middle. Germline CDR1 and CDR2: SGHVS and FNYEAQ. The CDR3 has 16 amino acids. The CDR3 spells CASSPVVRGTYNEQFF. The CDR3 nucleotides read TGTGCCAGCAGCCCAGTTGTACGGGGCACCTACAATGAGCAGTTCTTC. Full variable domain (rest looked up from reference TRBV7-6 and TRBJ2-1): GAGVSQSPRYKVTKRGQDVALRCDPISGHVSLYWYRQALGQGPEFLTYFNYEAQQDKSGLPNDRFSAERPEGSISTLTIQRTEQRDSAMYRCASSPVVRGTYNEQFFGPGTRLTVL.

This CDR3 reads CASIPLGHNEQFF. CDR3 bases: TGTGCCAGCATCCCGCTAGGGCACAATGAGCAGTTCTTC. V is TRBV2 and J is TRBJ2-1; no clear D. CDR1 and CDR2 from the germline V gene are SNHLY and FYNNEI. The V end lost 7 bases, the J end lost 5 bases, and 12 bases lay between the germline ends. This CDR3 has 13 residues.

The chain recombines TRBV5-4 with TRBJ1-1; possibly TRBD1 for D (6 bases). Germline V gives CDR1 SGHNT, CDR2 YYREEE (reference sequence). The CDR3 extends over 16 amino acids. Trimming cost V 0 bases and J 8 bases, with 20 bases left between them. The CDR3 here is CASSLGGNRDTGEAFF. CDR3 nucleotide sequence: TGTGCCAGCAGCTTGGGGGGGAACCGGGACACTGGAGAAGCTTTCTTT.

The chain joins TRBV7-6 to TRBJ2-3; possible D gene TRBD2, 6 bases. Germline lookup yields CDR1 SGHVS and CDR2 FNYEAQ. Trimming removed 5 bases at V and 8 bases at J, with 17 bases between. There are 14 residues in the CDR3. CDR3 residues: CASSPTGTYVTQYF. The DNA of the CDR3 is TGTGCCAGCAGCCCCACCGGGACTTACGTTACGCAGTATTTT.

The chain employs TRBV27 and TRBJ1-2; 9 bases map to TRBD1. V lost 4 bases to trimming and J lost 3 bases; unmatched junction nucleotides: 3. Germline CDR1 and CDR2: MNHEY and SMNVEV (reference sequence). The CDR3 spans 14 residues. The CDR3 sequence is CASSYRGRDYGYTF. The DNA for the CDR3 is TGTGCCAGCAGTTACAGGGGGCGCGACTATGGCTACACCTTC.

This clone turned up a few times. This sequence joins TRBV25-1 and TRBJ2-7; D remains ambiguous. Germline CDR1 is MGHDK and CDR2 is SYGVNS. V lost 11 bases to trimming and J lost 4 bases, with 6 bases between them. The CDR3 consists of 9 residues. The CDR3 spells CAGEYEQYF. The CDR3 region has the DNA TGTGCCGGAGAATACGAGCAGTACTTC.

The chain employs TRBV6-5 and TRBJ2-1, with a possible D match to TRBD1 (5 bases). The germline V gene encodes CDR1 MNHEY and CDR2 SVGAGI. Trimming took off 7 bases at V and 5 bases at J, with 9 bases between the two ends. The CDR3 sequence is 12 residues long. The CDR3 is CASTREDNEQFF. DNA for the CDR3: TGTGCCAGCACCAGGGAAGACAATGAGCAGTTCTTC.

The rearrangement links TRBV2 to TRBJ2-7, with D perhaps TRBD1 or TRBD2 (5 bases each). This CDR3 has 16 amino acids. The V gene's germline CDR1 is SNHLY and CDR2 FYNNEI. V shed 6 bases and J shed 0 bases, with 18 bases lying between them. CDR3 nucleotides: TGTGCCAGCAGCCACGGGACCCTTACCCCCTCCTACGAGCAGTACTTC. The encoded protein is CASSHGTLTPSYEQYF.

J is TRBJ1-2 and V is TRBV14; the D is unclear. From germline, CDR1 is SGHDN and CDR2 FVKESK. V was trimmed by 4 bases and J by 4 bases, leaving 19 bases between them. This CDR3 region has 16 residues. CDR3 in amino acids: CASSLNSLPGLYGYTF. DNA for the CDR3: TGTGCCAGCAGCCTAAACTCACTCCCGGGCCTCTATGGCTACACCTTC.

This sequence joins TRBV4-3 and TRBJ2-7; 8 nucleotides agree with TRBD1. V trimming: 4 bases; J trimming: 1 base; junction bases outside the gene matches: 21. Germline lookup yields CDR1 LGHNA and CDR2 YSLEER. This CDR3 contains 20 residues. The CDR3 sequence is CASSRKETGQGTLQSYEQYF. DNA for the CDR3: TGCGCCAGCAGCCGAAAAGAGACAGGACAGGGCACTCTTCAGTCCTACGAGCAGTACTTC.

The chain couples TRBV6-4 to TRBJ2-1, with TRBD2 matching 8 bases. Germline CDR1 is MRHNA and CDR2 is SNTAGT. This CDR3 is built from 15 residues. V was pared by 5 bases and J by 3 bases, with 6 bases of the junction left unmatched. The CDR3 coding sequence is TGTGCCAGCAGTAGACTAGCGAGGAGCTACAATGAGCAGTTCTTC. It encodes CASSRLARSYNEQFF.

This chain uses TRBV28 with TRBJ2-3; D may be TRBD2 (6 bases). This CDR3 is 15 amino acids long. CDR1 and CDR2 (germline): MDHEN, SYDVKM. Trimming pared 9 bases from V and 0 bases from J, leaving 16 bases between. The CDR3 region has the DNA TGTGCCAGACCTAATGGGGAGGCTAGCACAGATACGCAGTATTTT. Translation: CARPNGEASTDTQYF.

As for this clone: Compared with germline, one end of the junction differs, possibly owing to a read error. V usage is TRBV7-7 and J usage is TRBJ2-7; D is possibly TRBD1 (6 bases). CDR3 length equals 14 residues. Germline values: CDR1 SSHAT, CDR2 FNYEAQ (reference sequence). The CDR3 nucleotides are TGTGCTAGCAGCTTAGGGGGACCTACCTACGAGCAGTACTTC. The encoded protein is CASSLGGPTYEQYF.

This rearrangement joins TRBV14 to TRBJ1-1, with D possibly matching TRBD1 (5 bases). The V end was cut by 8 bases, the J end by 1 base, with 14 bases between. In germline, CDR1 is SGHDN, CDR2 FVKESK. This CDR3 has 14 amino acids. In nucleotides, the CDR3 is TGTGCCAGCCGGCAGGGAGGCTGGAACACTGAAGCTTTCTTT. Translated: CASRQGGWNTEAFF.